The present entry profiles one T cell receptor (beta chain) with its context. Clones were read by immunoSEQ multiplex PCR, and TCRdb kept only the in-frame ones, dropping some. The data show roughly 410,000 clones, 85% to 95% seen once. The data were obtained in a study of shared T cell receptors in the human thymus. The V and J ends lost 5 bases and 5 bases, in that order; junction bases with no gene match: 5. CDR1 is SEHNR and CDR2 is FQNEAQ in the germline V gene (reference sequence). This CDR3 is built from 14 residues. The sample consisted of thymocytes. V and J are TRBV7-9 and TRBJ2-5; 10 positions match TRBD1. The clonotype comes from a human donor. The CDR3 protein is CASSGGQGGETQYF. The CDR3 nucleotides read TGTGCCAGCAGCGGAGGACAGGGGGGGGAGACCCAGTACTTC.